Reported below is one T cell receptor (beta chain). From its re-call of the 5' RACE reads, TCRdb lists each CDR3 protein once, without DNA. Its listing shows 120,000 to 150,000 distinct CDR3 sequences. CDR3 length: 13 amino acids. In germline, CDR1 is MNHEY, CDR2 SMNVEV (reference sequence). The record originates from a study of T cells expressing NK-cell markers. This sequence joins TRBV27 and TRBJ1-2. Input material: blood T cells: a sorted CD56 or NKG2C T cell subset, CD4+ or CD8+ T cells, or bulk PBMC T cells (not recorded which). The origin of this receptor is a man aged 18 to 30 in good health. The CDR3 is CASSLTVASGYTF.